This TCR beta chain was found in a study of blood T cell repertoires in COVID-19. The CDR3 consists of 14 residues. The germline V and J ends were trimmed by 2 bases and 5 bases, with 10 bases remaining between them. Germline V gene lookup returns CDR1 SGHKS and CDR2 YYEKEE (reference sequence). The method was immunoSEQ multiplex PCR; TCRdb's version includes in-frame clones alone and lacks a portion of them. The sample has about 54,000 clones, 75% to 95% seen once. Specimen: peripheral blood. This sequence joins TRBV5-5 and TRBJ2-2, with D tentatively TRBD1 (6 bases). This clonotype originated in a woman in her forties with active COVID-19. The CDR3 DNA reads as TGTGCCAGCAGCTTCGAAGGGGGTACCGGGGAGCTGTTTTTT. As protein: CASSFEGGTGELFF.